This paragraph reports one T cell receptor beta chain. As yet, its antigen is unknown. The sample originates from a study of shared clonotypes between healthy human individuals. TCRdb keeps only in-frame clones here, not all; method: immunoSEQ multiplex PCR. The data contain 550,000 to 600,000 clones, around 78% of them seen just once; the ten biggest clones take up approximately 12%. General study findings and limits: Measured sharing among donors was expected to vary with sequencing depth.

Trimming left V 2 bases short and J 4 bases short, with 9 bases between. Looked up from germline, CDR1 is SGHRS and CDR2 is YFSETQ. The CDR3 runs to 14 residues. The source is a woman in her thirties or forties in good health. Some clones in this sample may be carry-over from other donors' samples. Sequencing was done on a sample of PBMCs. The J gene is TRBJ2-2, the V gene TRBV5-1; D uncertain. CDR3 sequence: CASSFQEATGELFF. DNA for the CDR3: TGCGCCAGCAGCTTTCAGGAAGCCACCGGGGAGCTGTTTTTT. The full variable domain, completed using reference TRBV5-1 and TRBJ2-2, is KAGVTQTPRYLIKTRGQQVTLSCSPISGHRSVSWYQQTPGQGLQFLFEYFSETQRNKGNFPGRFSGRQFSNSRSEMNVSTLELGDSALYLCASSFQEATGELFFGEGSRLTVL.